This record concerns one TCR beta chain sequence. Its target is not known. The data stem from a study of CXCR3-negative and CXCR3-positive naive CD8 T cells. Overall study findings and caveats: Naive cells with CXCR3 showed TRB CDR3s that were more hydrophobic than those in CXCR3-negative naive cells. Naive CXCR3-positive and CXCR3-negative cells shared TRBV-TRBJ usage; memory cells diverged.

UMI-labeled TRB cDNA libraries were prepared by 5' RACE. TCRdb reprocessed the 5' RACE reads and keeps a single row for each CDR3 protein, giving no DNA. Its listing shows some 140,000 distinct CDR3 sequences. This CDR3 region has 16 residues. Germline CDR1 SGDLS, CDR2 YYNGEE. The TCR originated in a human donor in good health. Some clones in this sample may be carry-over from other donors' samples. This chain joins TRBV9 and TRBJ2-1; TCRdb lists TRBD2, though no DNA is available to test this call. Input material: naive CXCR3+ CD8+ T cells from blood. Subset given: CD45RO-CCR7+CD27+CD95- naive CD8+ T cells expressing CXCR3 (TNR3+). The chain's CDR3 is CASSRLAGGPNGEQFF.